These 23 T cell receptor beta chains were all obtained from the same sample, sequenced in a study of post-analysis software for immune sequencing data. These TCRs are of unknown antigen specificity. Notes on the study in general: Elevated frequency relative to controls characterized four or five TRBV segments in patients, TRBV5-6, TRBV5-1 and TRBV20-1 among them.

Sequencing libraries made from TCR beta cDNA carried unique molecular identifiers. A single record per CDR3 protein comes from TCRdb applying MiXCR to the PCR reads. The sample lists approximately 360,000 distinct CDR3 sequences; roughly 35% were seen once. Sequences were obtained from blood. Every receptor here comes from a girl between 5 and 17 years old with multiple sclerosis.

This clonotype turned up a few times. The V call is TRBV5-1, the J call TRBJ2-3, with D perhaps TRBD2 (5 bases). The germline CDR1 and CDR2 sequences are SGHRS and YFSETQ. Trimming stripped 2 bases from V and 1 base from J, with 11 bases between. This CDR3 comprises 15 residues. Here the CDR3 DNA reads TGCGCCAGCAGCTTAGCCGGGCGGGGCACAGATACGCAGTATTTT. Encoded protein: CASSLAGRGTDTQYF. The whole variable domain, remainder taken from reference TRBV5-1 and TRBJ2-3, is KAGVTQTPRYLIKTRGQQVTLSCSPISGHRSVSWYQQTPGQGLQFLFEYFSETQRNKGNFPGRFSGRQFSNSRSEMNVSTLELGDSALYLCASSLAGRGTDTQYFGPGTRLTVL.

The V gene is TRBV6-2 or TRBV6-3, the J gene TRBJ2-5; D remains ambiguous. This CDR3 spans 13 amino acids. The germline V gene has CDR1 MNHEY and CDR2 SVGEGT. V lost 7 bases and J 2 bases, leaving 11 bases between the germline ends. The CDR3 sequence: CASTPRWQETQYF. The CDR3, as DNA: TGTGCCAGCACCCCCCGGTGGCAAGAGACCCAGTACTTC.

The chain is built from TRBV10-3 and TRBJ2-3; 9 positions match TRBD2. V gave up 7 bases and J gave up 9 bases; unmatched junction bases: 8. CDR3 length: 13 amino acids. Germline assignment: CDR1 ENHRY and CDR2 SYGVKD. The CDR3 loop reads CAIKPSGDLTQYF. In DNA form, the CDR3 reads TGTGCCATCAAGCCTAGCGGGGATCTAACGCAGTATTTT.

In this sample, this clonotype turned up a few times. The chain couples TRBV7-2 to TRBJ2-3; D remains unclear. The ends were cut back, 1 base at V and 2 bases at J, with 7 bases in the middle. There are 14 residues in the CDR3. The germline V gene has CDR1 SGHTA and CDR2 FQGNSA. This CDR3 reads CASSLDKYTDTQYF. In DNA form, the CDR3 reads TGTGCCAGCAGCTTAGATAAGTACACAGATACGCAGTATTTT.

Here the CDR3 DNA reads TGTGCCATCAGTGCCTTCATTATGCGGGCCGGGGCCGGGAACACTGAAGCTTTCTTT. Translating it yields CAISAFIMRAGAGNTEAFF. The V and J genes are TRBV10-3 and TRBJ1-1, with TRBD1 as a possible D gene (5 bases). The V gene's germline CDR1 is ENHRY and CDR2 SYGVKD. V lost 4 bases to trimming and J lost 1 base, with 25 bases between them. The CDR3 extends over 19 amino acids.

The CDR3 DNA reads TGTGCCAGCAGTGTAGGTGGACACACCTACGAGCAGTACTTC. Encoded protein: CASSVGGHTYEQYF. V gene TRBV12-3 or TRBV12-4 combines with J gene TRBJ2-7, with D maybe TRBD1 (5 bases). The CDR3 contains 14 residues. Trimming took off 5 bases at V and 2 bases at J, with 13 bases between the two ends.

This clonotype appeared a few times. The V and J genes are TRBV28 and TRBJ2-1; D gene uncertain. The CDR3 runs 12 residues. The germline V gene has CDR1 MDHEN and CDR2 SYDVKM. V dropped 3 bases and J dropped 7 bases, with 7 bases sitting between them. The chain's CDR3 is CASSLRRNEQFF. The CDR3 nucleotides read TGTGCCAGCAGTTTGAGACGGAATGAGCAGTTCTTC.

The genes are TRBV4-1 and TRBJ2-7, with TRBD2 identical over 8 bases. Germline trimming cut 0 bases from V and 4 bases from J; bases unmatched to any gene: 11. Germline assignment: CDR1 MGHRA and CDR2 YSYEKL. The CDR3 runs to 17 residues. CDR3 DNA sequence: TGCGCCAGCAGCCAAGAAGGGGGACTAGATCTCTCTTACGAGCAGTACTTC. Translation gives CASSQEGGLDLSYEQYF.

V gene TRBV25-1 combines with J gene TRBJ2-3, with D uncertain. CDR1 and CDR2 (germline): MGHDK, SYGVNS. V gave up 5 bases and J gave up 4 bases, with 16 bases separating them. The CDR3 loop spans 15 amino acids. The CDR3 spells CASSPRYVAADTQYF. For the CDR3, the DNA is TGTGCCAGCAGTCCCCGGTACGTGGCCGCAGATACGCAGTATTTT.

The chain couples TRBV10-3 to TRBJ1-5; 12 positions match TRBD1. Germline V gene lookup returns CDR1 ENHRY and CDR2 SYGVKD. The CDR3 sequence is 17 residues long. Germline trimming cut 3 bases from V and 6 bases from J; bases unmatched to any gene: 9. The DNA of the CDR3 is TGTGCCATCAGTGACTTCTTTGGGACAGGGGGCAGTCAGCCCCAGCATTTT. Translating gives CAISDFFGTGGSQPQHF.

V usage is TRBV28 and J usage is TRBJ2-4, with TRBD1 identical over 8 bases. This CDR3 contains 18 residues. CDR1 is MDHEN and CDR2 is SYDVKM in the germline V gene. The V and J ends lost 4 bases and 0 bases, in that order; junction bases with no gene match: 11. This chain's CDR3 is CASSSGQDPGAAKNIQYF. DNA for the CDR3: TGTGCCAGCAGTTCGGGACAGGACCCCGGGGCAGCCAAAAACATTCAGTACTTC. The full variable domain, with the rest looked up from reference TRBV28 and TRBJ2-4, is DVKVTQSSRYLVKRTGEKVFLECVQDMDHENMFWYRQDPGLGLRLIYFSYDVKMKEKGDIPEGYSVSREKKERFSLILESASTNQTSMYLCASSSGQDPGAAKNIQYFGAGTRLSVL.

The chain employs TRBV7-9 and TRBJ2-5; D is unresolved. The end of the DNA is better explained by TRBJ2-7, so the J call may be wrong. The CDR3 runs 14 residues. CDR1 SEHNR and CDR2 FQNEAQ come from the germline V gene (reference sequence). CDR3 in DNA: TGTGCCAGCAGCTTAGACTGGTCGGGTTACGAGCAGTACTTC. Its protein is CASSLDWSGYEQYF.

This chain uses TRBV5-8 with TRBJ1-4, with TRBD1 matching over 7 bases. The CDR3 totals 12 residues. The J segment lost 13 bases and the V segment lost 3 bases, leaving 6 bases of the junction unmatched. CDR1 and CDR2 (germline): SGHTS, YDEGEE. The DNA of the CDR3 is TGTGCCAGCAGCTCGACGACAGGGAGACTGTTTTTT. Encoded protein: CASSSTTGRLFF.

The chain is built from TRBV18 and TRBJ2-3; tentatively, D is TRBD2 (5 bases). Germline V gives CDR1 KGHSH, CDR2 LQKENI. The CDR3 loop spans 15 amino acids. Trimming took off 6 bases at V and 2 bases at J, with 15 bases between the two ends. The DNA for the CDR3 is TGTGCCAGCTCGTTCGTATTGGAGGACACAGATACGCAGTATTTT. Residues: CASSFVLEDTDTQYF.

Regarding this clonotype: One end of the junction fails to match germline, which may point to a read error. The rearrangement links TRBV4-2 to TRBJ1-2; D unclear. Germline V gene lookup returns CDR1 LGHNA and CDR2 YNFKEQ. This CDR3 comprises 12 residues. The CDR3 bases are TGTGCCAGCAACCAAGATCGACGGGGCTACACCTTC. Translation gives CASNQDRRGYTF.

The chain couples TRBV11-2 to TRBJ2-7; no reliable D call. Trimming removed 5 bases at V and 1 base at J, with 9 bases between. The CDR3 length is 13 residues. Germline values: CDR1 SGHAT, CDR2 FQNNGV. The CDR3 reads CASSTRESYEQYF. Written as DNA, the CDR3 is TGTGCCAGCAGCACCAGAGAATCCTACGAGCAGTACTTC.

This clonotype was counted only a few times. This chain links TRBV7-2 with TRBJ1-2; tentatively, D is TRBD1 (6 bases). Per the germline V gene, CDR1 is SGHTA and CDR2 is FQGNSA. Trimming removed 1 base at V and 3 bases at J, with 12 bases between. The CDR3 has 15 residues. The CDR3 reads CASSLDPTGYYGYTF. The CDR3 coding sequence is TGTGCCAGCAGCTTAGACCCTACAGGGTACTATGGCTACACCTTC.

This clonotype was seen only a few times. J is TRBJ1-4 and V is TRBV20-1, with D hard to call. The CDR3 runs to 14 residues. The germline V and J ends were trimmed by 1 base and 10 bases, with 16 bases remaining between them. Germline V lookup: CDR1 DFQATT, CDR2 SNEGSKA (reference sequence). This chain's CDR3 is CSARASDANGKLFF. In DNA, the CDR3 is TGCAGTGCTAGAGCTTCCGACGCAAACGGAAAACTGTTTTTT.

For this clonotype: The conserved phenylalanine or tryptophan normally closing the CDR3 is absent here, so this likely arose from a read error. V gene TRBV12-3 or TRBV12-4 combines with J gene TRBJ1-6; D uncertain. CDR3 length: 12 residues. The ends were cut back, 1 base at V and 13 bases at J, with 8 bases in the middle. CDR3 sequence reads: CASSLDLPPLHV. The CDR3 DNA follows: TGTGCCAGCAGTTTAGACCTTCCGCCCCTCCACGTT.

This chain's CDR3 is CSAGTSGSGSSYEQYF. The DNA of the CDR3 is TGCAGTGCTGGGACTAGCGGGTCTGGAAGCTCCTACGAGCAGTACTTC. This chain links TRBV20-1 with TRBJ2-7, with 12 nucleotides matching TRBD2. The CDR3 runs to 16 residues. Losses at the gene ends were 5 bases for V and 0 bases for J; bases not matched to a gene: 8. CDR1 is DFQATT and CDR2 is SNEGSKA in the germline V gene (reference sequence).

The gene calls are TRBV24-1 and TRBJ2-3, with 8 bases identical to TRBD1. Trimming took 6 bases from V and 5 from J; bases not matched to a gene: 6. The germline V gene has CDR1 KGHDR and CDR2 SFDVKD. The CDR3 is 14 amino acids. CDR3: CATSNGQGEDTQYF. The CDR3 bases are TGTGCCACCAGTAATGGACAGGGAGAAGATACGCAGTATTTT.

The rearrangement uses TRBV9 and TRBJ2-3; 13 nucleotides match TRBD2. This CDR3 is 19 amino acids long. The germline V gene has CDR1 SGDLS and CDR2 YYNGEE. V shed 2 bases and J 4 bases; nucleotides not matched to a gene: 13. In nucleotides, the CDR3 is TGTGCCAGCAGCGTTTCGTGGGGCCTCGGGACTAGCGGGGCAGATACGCAGTATTTT. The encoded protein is CASSVSWGLGTSGADTQYF.

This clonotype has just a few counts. CDR3 in DNA: TGTGCCACCAGTGAAAGACAGGAATTTGGGCAGTTCTTC. Encoded protein: CATSERQEFGQFF. The chain has TRBV24-1 and TRBJ2-1; TRBD1 is a possible D gene (6 bases). Germline values: CDR1 KGHDR, CDR2 SFDVKD. The CDR3 covers 13 residues. Trimming shortened V by 4 bases and J by 12 bases, and 15 bases separated the two germline ends.